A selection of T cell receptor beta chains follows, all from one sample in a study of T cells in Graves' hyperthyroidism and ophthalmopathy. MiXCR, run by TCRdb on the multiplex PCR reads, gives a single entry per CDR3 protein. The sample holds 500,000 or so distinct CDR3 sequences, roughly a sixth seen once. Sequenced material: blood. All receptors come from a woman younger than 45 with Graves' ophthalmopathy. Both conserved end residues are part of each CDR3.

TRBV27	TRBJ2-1	CASRPDRLNEQFF
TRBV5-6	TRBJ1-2	CASSLDSSSGYTF
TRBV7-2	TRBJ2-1	CASSTTSGRAVYNEQFF
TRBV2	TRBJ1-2	CASSEDFPPGGYTF
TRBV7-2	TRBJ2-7	CASSVSTSGEYEQYF
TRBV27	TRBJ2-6	CASSSRFNPGANVLTF
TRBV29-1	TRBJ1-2	CSVEEPWGDENGYTF
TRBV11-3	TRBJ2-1	CASSTRAGGGEQFF
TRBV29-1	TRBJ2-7	CSVAARQGAYEQYF
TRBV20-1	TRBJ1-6	CSARGGGGRSPLHF
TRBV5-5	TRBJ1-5	CASSFGDRAFREPQHF